These T cell receptor beta chains were read from a single sample in a study of cytomegalovirus exposure and HLA in healthy donors. TCRdb keeps only in-frame clones here, not all; method: immunoSEQ multiplex PCR. The table records about 220,000 clones, 88% of them present only once. Sequences were obtained from PBMCs. The receptors here all came from a woman between 18 and 29 years old in good health and CMV-seronegative. Both conserved end residues are part of each CDR3. The D gene is left open where the match is weak. Clone sizes are given selectively: once, few, many, or a class where the clone is expanded.

D: TRBD2; J: TRBJ2-5; size: NA; V: TRBV7-9; DNA: TGTGCCAGCAGCCAGTCCGGAAAACTAGCGGGAGGGCAGGAGACCCAGTACTTC; CDR3: CASSQSGKLAGGQETQYF
D: TRBD2; J: TRBJ2-1; size: once; V: TRBV11-2; DNA: TGTGCCAGCAGCTTTCCTAGCGGGAGGTCCTACAATGAGCAGTTCTTC; CDR3: CASSFPSGRSYNEQFF
D: TRBD1; J: TRBJ1-5; size: few; V: TRBV19; DNA: TGTGCCAGTAGTATAGGACAGGGCAGCAATCAGCCCCAGCATTTT; CDR3: CASSIGQGSNQPQHF
D: NA; J: TRBJ1-5; size: NA; V: TRBV7-9; DNA: TGTGCCAGCAGCCTTCAGGGGAGCAATCAGCCCCAGCATTTT; CDR3: CASSLQGSNQPQHF
D: NA; J: TRBJ1-1; size: NA; V: TRBV28; DNA: TGTGCCAGCAGTTTTCAAAACACTGAAGCTTTCTTT; CDR3: CASSFQNTEAFF
D: NA; J: TRBJ2-1; size: NA; V: TRBV18; DNA: TGTGCCAGCTCACAAGCTAGCCTCAATGAGCAGTTCTTC; CDR3: CASSQASLNEQFF
D: TRBD2; J: TRBJ2-7; size: NA; V: TRBV6-5; DNA: TGTGCCAGCAGTTACCATGGACTAGCGGAGTACGAGCAGTACTTC; CDR3: CASSYHGLAEYEQYF
D: NA; J: TRBJ1-1; size: NA; V: TRBV18; DNA: TGTGCCAGCTCACCACTTCGGGGGAACACTGAAGCTTTCTTT; CDR3: CASSPLRGNTEAFF
D: NA; J: TRBJ2-7; size: NA; V: TRBV19; DNA: TGTGCCAGTAGGGCCGTGGGGGCGTCCCGCGAGCAGTACTTC; CDR3: CASRAVGASREQYF
D: TRBD2; J: TRBJ2-1; size: NA; V: TRBV5-1; DNA: TGCGCCAGCAGCCCGACAGCGGGAGCTGCAGTTGAGCAGTTCTTC; CDR3: CASSPTAGAAVEQFF
D: NA; J: TRBJ2-3; size: once; V: TRBV9; DNA: TGTGCCAGCAGCCCCAATTTGGATACGCAGTATTTT; CDR3: CASSPNLDTQYF
D: NA; J: TRBJ2-7; size: NA; V: TRBV2; DNA: TGTGCCACCCGAATGCGTGGGCGGGAATCGTCCTACGAGCAGTACTTC; CDR3: CATRMRGRESSYEQYF
D: NA; J: TRBJ2-5; size: NA; V: TRBV11-2; DNA: TGTGCCAGCAGCTTAGTGCCGCTTGGTCTGGGACAAGTACAAGAGACCCAGTACTTC; CDR3: CASSLVPLGLGQVQETQYF